Each of the 8 T cell receptor beta chains below was sequenced from the same sample in a study of blood T cell repertoires in COVID-19. Data came from immunoSEQ multiplex PCR; TCRdb stores just in-frame clones and leaves some out. The sample lists more than 85,000 clones, approximately 83% occurring once. The sequenced sample consisted of peripheral blood. The receptors come from a man aged 50-59 years with acute or convalescent COVID-19.

V and J are TRBV7-9 and TRBJ2-3; the D is unclear. The germline V gene encodes CDR1 SEHNR and CDR2 FQNEAQ (reference sequence). The CDR3 is 15 residues long. Deletions cut 3 bases from V and 2 bases from J, with 12 bases between. The CDR3 region is CASSLAVHITDTQYF. CDR3 nucleotide sequence: TGTGCCAGCAGCTTGGCGGTGCATATCACAGATACGCAGTATTTT.

The chain links TRBV9 to TRBJ2-1; weak D call: TRBD2 (6 bases). The germline CDR1 and CDR2 sequences are SGDLS and YYNGEE. The V gene lost 3 bases and the J gene lost 0 bases, with 13 bases spanning the gap. This CDR3 has 16 amino acids. The CDR3 coding sequence is TGTGCCAGCAGCGCAGGAGCCGGGGGCTCCTACAATGAGCAGTTCTTC. Residues: CASSAGAGGSYNEQFF.

To note about this clone: Other nucleotide sequences in the sample specify the same CDR3. The chain recombines TRBV30 with TRBJ2-3; 9 bases are shared with TRBD2. The CDR3 covers 14 residues. The germline CDR1 and CDR2 sequences are GTSNPN and SVGIG (reference sequence). V was clipped by 4 bases and J by 0 bases; unmatched bases: 2. In DNA, the CDR3 is TGTGCCTGGACTAGCGGGACTAGCACAGATACGCAGTATTTT. Its protein product is CAWTSGTSTDTQYF.

The CDR3 spells CASRRTGYNEQFF. The CDR3 DNA reads as TGTGCCAGCAGGCGGACAGGGTACAATGAGCAGTTCTTC. The chain links TRBV3-1 (or the pseudogene TRBV3-2) to TRBJ2-1; 8 bases are a match to TRBD1. CDR1 LGHDT and CDR2 YNNKEL come from the germline V gene (reference sequence). This CDR3 is 13 amino acids long. With 6 bases clipped from V and 4 bases from J, the junction kept 2 bases outside the gene matches.

The chain combines TRBV5-4 with TRBJ2-3; the match to TRBD2 covers 11 bases. The J segment lost 3 bases and the V segment lost 2 bases, leaving 2 bases of the junction unmatched. Germline CDR1 SGHNT, CDR2 YYREEE (reference sequence). This CDR3 is 15 amino acids long. The CDR3 DNA reads as TGTGCCAGCAGCTTCGGGACTAGCGGAACAGATACGCAGTATTTT. Translation gives CASSFGTSGTDTQYF. Full variable domain (outside the CDR3, taken from reference TRBV5-4 and TRBJ2-3): ETGVTQSPTHLIKTRGQQVTLRCSSQSGHNTVSWYQQALGQGPQFIFQYYREEENGRGNFPPRFSGLQFPNYSSELNVNALELDDSALYLCASSFGTSGTDTQYFGPGTRLTVL.

This clone was recorded a few times. The rearrangement joins TRBV12-3 or TRBV12-4 to TRBJ1-4, with D maybe TRBD1 (6 bases). The V and J ends lost 5 bases and 6 bases respectively, with 10 bases between them. This CDR3 has 13 residues. Here the CDR3 DNA reads TGTGCCAGCAGTCAGGGACATTATGAAAAACTGTTTTTT. Translated: CASSQGHYEKLFF.

About this clone itself: Its ends do not fully match the called genes, so a read error is possible. The chain uses TRBV11-2 and TRBJ2-2, with a tentative D call TRBD2 (7 bases). The CDR3 loop spans 15 amino acids. In germline, CDR1 is SGHAT, CDR2 FQNNGV. The CDR3 nucleotides read TGTGCCAGCAGCTTAATGAATTCGGGGGGCGGGCAGCTGTTTTTT. Its translation is CASSLMNSGGGQLFF.

A few counts support this clone. The chain uses TRBV9 and TRBJ1-6; D possibly corresponds to TRBD1 (5 bases). This CDR3 region has 14 residues. Germline loops: CDR1 SGDLS, CDR2 YYNGEE. Deletions cut 4 bases from V and 6 bases from J, with 11 bases between. CDR3 residues: CASSTRQTNSPLHF. CDR3 sequence (DNA): TGTGCCAGCAGCACACGACAGACTAATTCACCCCTCCACTTT. Combining the CDR3 with reference TRBV9 and TRBJ1-6 gives the whole variable domain DSGVTQTPKHLITATGQRVTLRCSPRSGDLSVYWYQQSLDQGLQFLIQYYNGEERAKGNILERFSAQQFPDLHSELNLSSLELGDSALYFCASSTRQTNSPLHFGNGTRLTVT.